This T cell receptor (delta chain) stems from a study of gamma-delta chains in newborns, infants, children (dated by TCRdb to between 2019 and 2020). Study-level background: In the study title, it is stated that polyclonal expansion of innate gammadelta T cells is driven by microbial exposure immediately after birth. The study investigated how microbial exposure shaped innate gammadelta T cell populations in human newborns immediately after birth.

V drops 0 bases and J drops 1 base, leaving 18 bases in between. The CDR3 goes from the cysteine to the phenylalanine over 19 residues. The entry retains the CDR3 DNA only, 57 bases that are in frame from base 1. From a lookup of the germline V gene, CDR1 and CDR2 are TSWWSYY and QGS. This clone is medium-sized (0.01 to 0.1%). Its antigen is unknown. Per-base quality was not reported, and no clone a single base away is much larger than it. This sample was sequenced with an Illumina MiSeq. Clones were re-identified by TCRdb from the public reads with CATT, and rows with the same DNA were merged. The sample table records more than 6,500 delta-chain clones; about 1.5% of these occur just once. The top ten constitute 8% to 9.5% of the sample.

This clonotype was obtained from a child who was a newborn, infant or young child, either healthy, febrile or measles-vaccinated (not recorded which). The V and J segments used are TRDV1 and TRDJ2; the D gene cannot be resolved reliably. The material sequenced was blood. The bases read TGTGCTCTTGGGGAACTTAATTACCTCCCCCCTTTTTTGACAGCACAACTCTTCTTT. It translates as CALGELNYLPPFLTAQLFF.